Presented here are 23 T cell receptor beta chains from one specimen sequenced in a study of human T cells and chemical hapten exposure. Time point defined: pre-sensitization, week 0. Specified treatment: therapeutic diphenylcyclopropenone sensitization with weekly scalp DPC. TCRdb reanalysed the RACE reads using MiXCR and keeps one entry per CDR3 protein. The sample holds around 120,000 distinct CDR3 sequences, 13% seen once. The source material was whole blood, sampled in connection with sensitization to the hapten diphenylcyclopropenone (DPC). Receptors were obtained from a woman aged 18-35 years with alopecia areata. Some clones in this sample may be carry-over from other donors' samples.

The V call is TRBV29-1, the J call TRBJ2-6; D is uncertain. Trimming shortened V by 6 bases and J by 0 bases, and 15 bases separated the two germline ends. Germline loops: CDR1 SQVTM, CDR2 ANQGSEA. The CDR3 sequence is 16 residues long. CDR3 sequence (DNA): TGCAGCGTCTTGAAAGTTGAAATCTCTGGGGCCAACGTCCTGACTTTC. As protein: CSVLKVEISGANVLTF.

In its sample, this clonotype was seen many times. The chain employs TRBV29-1 and TRBJ1-3; D unresolved. Germline V gives CDR1 SQVTM, CDR2 ANQGSEA. The CDR3 consists of 14 residues. Deletions cut 3 bases from V and 0 bases from J, with 9 bases between. CDR3 sequence reads: CSVDQMNSGNTIYF. Written as DNA, the CDR3 is TGCAGCGTTGACCAGATGAACTCTGGAAACACCATATATTTT.

This clonotype was observed many times. The V gene is TRBV7-2, the J gene TRBJ1-1; a possible D gene is TRBD1 (5 bases). The CDR3 spans 13 residues. The germline gives CDR1 SGHTA, CDR2 FQGNSA. V lost 5 bases and J 3 bases, leaving 10 bases between the germline ends. The CDR3 nucleotides are TGTGCCAGCAGCATCCCAGGGTACACTGAAGCTTTCTTT. Translating it yields CASSIPGYTEAFF.

V gene TRBV5-4 combines with J gene TRBJ2-1; D gene ambiguous. V lost 2 bases and J lost 0, with 9 bases in between. The CDR3 consists of 15 residues. Germline-derived CDR1 and CDR2 are SGHNT and YYREEE (reference sequence). The CDR3 DNA reads as TGTGCCAGCAGCTTTTTAGCAGCCTCCTACAATGAGCAGTTCTTC. As protein: CASSFLAASYNEQFF.

This clonotype has just a few counts. J is TRBJ2-3 and V is TRBV20-1; D may be TRBD1 (5 bases). Germline CDR1 and CDR2: DFQATT and SNEGSKA (reference sequence). This CDR3 region has 11 residues. V lost 6 bases and J lost 4, with 8 bases in between. This CDR3 is CSAPGPDTQYF. In DNA form, the CDR3 reads TGCAGTGCCCCAGGGCCAGATACGCAGTATTTT.

This clonotype was observed at least ten times. The DNA is omitted, as the CDR3 cannot be located on it reliably, and the CDR3 follows TCRdb's listing. CDR3 sequence reads: CASSSWALGTPEAFF. This chain uses TRBV21-1 with TRBJ1-1. TRBV21-1 is a pseudogene. Termini included, the CDR3 measures 15 amino acids.

This clonotype was seen ten or more times. The V gene is TRBV2, the J gene TRBJ1-2; 8 bases are a match to TRBD1. Trimming removed 5 bases from V and 2 bases from J; junction bases left unmatched: 1. Germline V lookup: CDR1 SNHLY, CDR2 FYNNEI. This CDR3 contains 13 residues. CDR3 DNA: TGTGCCAGCAGTCGACAGGGGAACTATGGCTACACCTTC. This codes for CASSRQGNYGYTF. Based on the CDR3 plus reference TRBV2 and TRBJ1-2, the full variable domain is EPEVTQTPSHQVTQMGQEVILRCVPISNHLYFYWYRQILGQKVEFLVSFYNNEISEKSEIFDDQFSVERPDGSNFTLKIRSTKLEDSAMYFCASSRQGNYGYTFGSGTRLTVV.

This clonotype was detected many times. The CDR3 loop reads CASSLTGATTNEKLFF. The CDR3 DNA reads as TGTGCCAGCAGCCTGACAGGGGCGACAACTAATGAAAAACTGTTTTTT. The chain recombines TRBV5-4 with TRBJ1-4; 8 bases agree with TRBD1. This CDR3 is 16 amino acids long. The germline V gene encodes CDR1 SGHNT and CDR2 YYREEE (reference sequence). Unmatched junction bases numbered 5, after V lost 4 bases and J lost 0 bases.

The rearrangement uses TRBV28 and TRBJ2-7; TRBD2 might be the D (5 bases). The germline V and J ends were trimmed by 2 bases and 9 bases, with 11 bases remaining between them. The CDR3 has 12 amino acids. Germline V gene lookup returns CDR1 MDHEN and CDR2 SYDVKM. CDR3 loop: CASSLTGIGQYF. The CDR3 DNA is TGTGCCAGCAGTTTAACGGGAATTGGGCAGTACTTC.

This clonotype was observed many times. The chain has TRBV5-1 and TRBJ2-1; 11 bases fit TRBD2. Per germline, CDR1 SGHRS and CDR2 YFSETQ. The CDR3 spans 14 residues. After removal of 8 bases from V and 10 bases from J, the junction contained 11 bases not matched to a gene. The CDR3 is CASKLAGGPVEQFF. DNA of the CDR3: TGCGCCAGTAAGCTAGCGGGGGGCCCGGTGGAGCAGTTCTTC.

The J gene is TRBJ2-1, the V gene TRBV28, with D maybe TRBD1 (5 bases). Germline values: CDR1 MDHEN, CDR2 SYDVKM. The length of the CDR3 is 15 residues. V was cut by 1 base and J by 6 bases, with 13 bases left in between. This CDR3 is CASSLSGYGLNEQFF. As DNA, the CDR3 is TGTGCCAGCAGTTTATCAGGGTACGGTCTCAATGAGCAGTTCTTC. Based on the CDR3 plus reference TRBV28 and TRBJ2-1, the full variable domain is DVKVTQSSRYLVKRTGEKVFLECVQDMDHENMFWYRQDPGLGLRLIYFSYDVKMKEKGDIPEGYSVSREKKERFSLILESASTNQTSMYLCASSLSGYGLNEQFFGPGTRLTVL.

This clonotype was seen a few times. The chain uses TRBV11-2 and TRBJ1-2; D remains ambiguous. There are 14 residues in the CDR3. Trimming took off 5 bases at V and 2 bases at J, with 12 bases between the two ends. CDR1 is SGHAT and CDR2 is FQNNGV in the germline V gene. The CDR3 DNA is TGTGCCAGCAGCGCTCAGATGATCAACTATGGCTACACCTTC. Amino acids: CASSAQMINYGYTF.

This clonotype appeared a few times. The rearrangement joins TRBV20-1 to TRBJ2-5, with 15 bases fitting TRBD2. The CDR3 runs 16 residues. Trimming cost V 3 bases and J 5 bases; bases outside gene matches: 7. Germline V gene sequence: CDR1 DFQATT, CDR2 SNEGSKA (reference sequence). CDR3 bases: TGCAGTGCTAGTCGGACTAGCGGGGGGGCTTGGGAGACCCAGTACTTC. Protein: CSASRTSGGAWETQYF.

This clonotype was seen at least ten times. The chain links TRBV30 to TRBJ1-6; D is ambiguous. There are 13 residues in the CDR3. The V gene's germline CDR1 is GTSNPN and CDR2 SVGIG (reference sequence). V lost 3 bases and J 7 bases, leaving 10 bases between the germline ends. CDR3 DNA sequence: TGTGCCTGGAGGGGCAGCAAGAATTCACCCCTCCACTTT. Its protein is CAWRGSKNSPLHF. Based on the CDR3 plus reference TRBV30 and TRBJ1-6, the full variable domain is SQTIHQWPATLVQPVGSPLSLECTVEGTSNPNLYWYRQAAGRGLQLLFYSVGIGQISSEVPQNLSASRPQDRQFILSSKKLLLSDSGFYLCAWRGSKNSPLHFGNGTRLTVT.

This clonotype was recorded a few times. This rearrangement joins TRBV11-2 to TRBJ1-6, with 7 bases fitting TRBD1. CDR1 and CDR2 from the germline V gene are SGHAT and FQNNGV. This CDR3 is built from 16 residues. The V gene end was trimmed by 3 bases and the J gene end by 7 bases; junction bases not matched to a gene: 9. The CDR3 bases are TGTGCCAGCAGCTTCCCCAGGGGGAGGTCGAATTCACCCCTCCACTTT. Translating gives CASSFPRGRSNSPLHF.

This clonotype occurred many times. The chain joins TRBV12-3 or TRBV12-4 to TRBJ1-6; 9 bases line up with TRBD1. Losses at the gene ends were 3 bases for V and 9 bases for J; bases not matched to a gene: 6. This CDR3 comprises 15 residues. In DNA, the CDR3 is TGTGCCAGCAGTTTGTATTTACAGGGGGCTTCACCCCTCCACTTT. Translated, it gives CASSLYLQGASPLHF.

This clonotype was found many times. V is TRBV2 and J is TRBJ1-2; the D gene is possibly TRBD1 (5 bases). The germline gives CDR1 SNHLY, CDR2 FYNNEI. This CDR3 region has 15 residues. Trimming pared 6 bases from V and 1 base from J, leaving 15 bases between. CDR3 region: CASREYRDGNYGYTF. CDR3 in DNA: TGTGCCAGCAGAGAGTACCGGGACGGTAACTATGGCTACACCTTC.

The chain uses TRBV7-2 and TRBJ2-3, with D perhaps matching TRBD2 (6 bases). Germline values: CDR1 SGHTA, CDR2 FQGNSA. CDR3 length: 14 amino acids. V was cut by 5 bases and J by 2 bases, with 11 bases left in between. This chain's CDR3 is CASSPGLFTDTQYF. CDR3 sequence (DNA): TGTGCCAGCAGCCCGGGACTTTTCACAGATACGCAGTATTTT. Together with reference TRBV7-2 and TRBJ2-3, the CDR3 gives the full variable domain: GAGVSQSPSNKVTEKGKDVELRCDPISGHTALYWYRQSLGQGLEFLIYFQGNSAPDKSGLPSDRFSAERTGGSVSTLTIQRTQQEDSAVYLCASSPGLFTDTQYFGPGTRLTVL.

The CDR3 sequence: CASSQDVGQVNEKLFF. CDR3 nucleotides: TGCGCCAGCAGCCAAGATGTTGGGCAGGTTAATGAAAAACTGTTTTTT. This chain links TRBV4-3 with TRBJ1-4, with D unresolved. V lost 0 bases and J lost 4, with 12 bases in between. CDR1 is LGHNA, CDR2 YSLEER, per germline. The length of the CDR3 is 16 residues.

The chain joins TRBV4-3 to TRBJ2-7; 13 positions agree with TRBD2. V dropped 3 bases and J dropped 6; count of bases not matched to a gene: 8. The CDR3 covers 16 residues. Germline-derived CDR1 and CDR2 are LGHNA and YSLEER. CDR3 in DNA: TGCGCCAGCAGCCAGGGGACTAGCGGGGAAGGGGGCGAGCAGTACTTC. It is translated as CASSQGTSGEGGEQYF.

This clonotype has at least ten counts. The chain uses TRBV6-1 and TRBJ2-2, with 7 bases aligning to TRBD1. The V gene's germline CDR1 is MNHNS and CDR2 SASEGT. The CDR3 totals 17 residues. Losses at the gene ends were 7 bases for V and 4 bases for J; bases not matched to a gene: 15. The DNA of the CDR3 is TGTGCCAGCATTACAACCGGACAGGTAGCCTTCACCGGGGAGCTGTTTTTT. Residues: CASITTGQVAFTGELFF.

Only a few counts were recorded for this clonotype. V is TRBV27 and J is TRBJ1-6; D perhaps matches TRBD1 (6 bases). The V end lost 3 bases, the J end lost 10 bases, and 22 bases lay between the germline ends. CDR3 size: 17 residues. Germline CDR1 is MNHEY and CDR2 is SMNVEV (reference sequence). In DNA, the CDR3 is TGTGCCAGCAGTTTTTACGCTCGGGGACATAAGGACTCACCCCTCCACTTT. It encodes CASSFYARGHKDSPLHF.

The rearrangement joins TRBV29-1 to TRBJ1-1; D remains unclear. V lost 7 bases to trimming and J lost 1 base, with 4 bases between them. The CDR3 is 10 residues long. Germline CDR1 is SQVTM and CDR2 is ANQGSEA. In nucleotides, the CDR3 is TGCAGCGCAGGGAACACTGAAGCTTTCTTT. It translates to CSAGNTEAFF.